What follows are 28 T cell receptor beta chains derived from one specimen sequenced in a study of a mutant IDH1 vaccine in newly diagnosed glioma. The antigens for these receptors are not known. Data came from immunoSEQ multiplex PCR; TCRdb stores just in-frame clones and leaves some out. The sample carries more than 30,000 clones, around 90% recorded once. As to time point: week 47, end of study. In the vaccine, a single dose held 300 ug of the mutant IDH1 20-mer peptide, along with topical imiquimod. Sequenced material: PBMCs, taken from a glioma patient whose treatment included an IDH1 peptide vaccine. The receptors derive from a woman in her thirties or forties with glioma.

This chain links TRBV10-2 with TRBJ2-4; D ambiguous. The CDR3 loop spans 17 amino acids. Germline V gene lookup returns CDR1 WSHSY and CDR2 SAAADI. V gave up 2 bases and J gave up 2 bases, with 16 bases separating them. Here the CDR3 reads CASSEGSSSGSKNIQYF. The CDR3 DNA reads as TGCGCCAGCAGTGAGGGTTCGAGCAGTGGGTCCAAAAACATTCAGTACTTC.

The genes are TRBV25-1 and TRBJ2-1; D possibly corresponds to TRBD2 (6 bases). Germline V lookup: CDR1 MGHDK, CDR2 SYGVNS. This CDR3 region has 15 residues. V shed 2 bases and J shed 11 bases, with 19 bases lying between them. This CDR3 reads CASSEGLGTVLKQFF. In nucleotides, the CDR3 is TGTGCCAGCAGTGAAGGCTTGGGGACTGTTCTCAAGCAGTTCTTC. Drawing the rest from reference TRBV25-1 and TRBJ2-1, the complete variable domain is EADIYQTPRYLVIGTGKKITLECSQTMGHDKMYWYQQDPGMELHLIHYSYGVNSTEKGDLSSESTVSRIRTEHFPLTLESARPSHTSQYLCASSEGLGTVLKQFFGPGTRLTVL.

The chain links TRBV11-1 to TRBJ2-3; 7 bases are a match to TRBD2. Trimming cost V 1 base and J 2 bases; bases outside gene matches: 6. The CDR3 has 16 amino acids. CDR1 and CDR2 from the germline V gene are SGHAT and FQDESV (reference sequence). The CDR3 sequence is CASSLGLAGVTDTQYF. The CDR3 nucleotides are TGTGCCAGCAGCTTAGGGCTGGCGGGAGTCACAGATACGCAGTATTTT.

The chain couples TRBV5-3 to TRBJ2-7; unclear D gene. TRBV5-3 is annotated as an ORF whose role is uncertain. This CDR3 contains 15 residues. The V end lost 2 bases, the J end lost 0 bases, and 12 bases lay between the germline ends. The CDR3 loop reads CARSFARTSSYEQYF. The DNA of the CDR3 is TGTGCCAGAAGCTTCGCCCGCACGAGCTCCTACGAGCAGTACTTC.

V gene TRBV2 combines with J gene TRBJ2-1, with 9 bases that match TRBD1. J lost 7 bases, V lost 6 bases, and 10 bases had no gene match. CDR1 and CDR2 from the germline V gene are SNHLY and FYNNEI. The CDR3 spans 15 residues. The CDR3 loop is CASSQRDRATNEQFF. CDR3 bases: TGTGCCAGCAGCCAACGGGACAGGGCTACGAATGAGCAGTTCTTC. The entire variable domain, with the rest obtained from reference TRBV2 and TRBJ2-1, is as follows: EPEVTQTPSHQVTQMGQEVILRCVPISNHLYFYWYRQILGQKVEFLVSFYNNEISEKSEIFDDQFSVERPDGSNFTLKIRSTKLEDSAMYFCASSQRDRATNEQFFGPGTRLTVL.

This rearrangement joins TRBV7-2 to TRBJ1-1; a possible D gene is TRBD1 (6 bases). This CDR3 contains 15 residues. With 3 bases removed from V and 4 bases from J, the gap between germline ends came to 15 bases. In germline, CDR1 is SGHTA, CDR2 FQGNSA. The CDR3 protein is CASSFIDRGRTEAFF. The CDR3 nucleotides are TGTGCCAGCAGCTTCATCGACCGGGGGCGCACTGAAGCTTTCTTT. Supplemented by reference TRBV7-2 and TRBJ1-1, the full variable domain reads GAGVSQSPSNKVTEKGKDVELRCDPISGHTALYWYRQSLGQGLEFLIYFQGNSAPDKSGLPSDRFSAERTGGSVSTLTIQRTQQEDSAVYLCASSFIDRGRTEAFFGQGTRLTVV.

This clone appeared a single time. The chain recombines TRBV5-5 with TRBJ2-7, with TRBD1 identical over 7 bases. Losses at the gene ends were 0 bases for V and 3 bases for J; bases not matched to a gene: 6. This CDR3 has 15 amino acids. Germline V gene sequence: CDR1 SGHKS, CDR2 YYEKEE (reference sequence). CDR3 protein: CASSLGQGSYYEQYF. CDR3 DNA: TGTGCCAGCAGCTTGGGACAGGGTTCTTACTACGAGCAGTACTTC.

This chain uses TRBV9 with TRBJ2-7; D might be TRBD1 (6 bases). The CDR3 covers 14 residues. Germline V lookup: CDR1 SGDLS, CDR2 YYNGEE. Deletions cut 0 bases from V and 7 bases from J, with 14 bases between. The CDR3 protein is CASSVGGHGSEQYF. CDR3 in DNA: TGTGCCAGCAGCGTAGGGGGACACGGTTCGGAGCAGTACTTC.

The gene calls are TRBV4-1 and TRBJ2-7; the D gene is possibly TRBD2 (6 bases). The V gene's germline CDR1 is MGHRA and CDR2 YSYEKL. V was trimmed by 8 bases and J by 3 bases, leaving 20 bases between them. The CDR3 is 15 residues long. The CDR3 DNA reads TGCGCCAGCGGTCCGGGACTCCAGGGCCACTACGAGCAGTACTTC. The encoded protein is CASGPGLQGHYEQYF.

The CDR3, as DNA: TGCGCCAGCAGTCCATCATTAATCCGCTCTGGAAACACCATATATTTT. The encoded protein is CASSPSLIRSGNTIYF. The chain carries TRBV10-2 and TRBJ1-3; D gene unclear. V was clipped by 5 bases and J by 0 bases, with 14 bases between them. The CDR3 is made up of 16 amino acids. Germline V gene lookup returns CDR1 WSHSY and CDR2 SAAADI.

The V and J genes are TRBV5-1 and TRBJ2-1, with 11 positions matching TRBD2. V was pared by 4 bases and J by 7 bases, with 7 bases of the junction left unmatched. Germline assignment: CDR1 SGHRS and CDR2 YFSETQ. The CDR3 extends over 15 amino acids. DNA for the CDR3: TGCGCCAGCAGCGGTAGCGGGAGGGCCAATAATGAGCAGTTCTTC. It specifies CASSGSGRANNEQFF.

The chain recombines TRBV7-8 with TRBJ1-5, with unresolved D. Per germline, CDR1 SGHVS and CDR2 FQNEAQ. The length of the CDR3 is 13 residues. The V end lost 3 bases, the J end lost 7 bases, and 10 bases lay between the germline ends. The CDR3 loop is CASSLIARQPQHF. The CDR3 nucleotides are TGTGCCAGCAGCTTGATAGCGAGGCAGCCCCAGCATTTT.

The chain joins TRBV7-2 to TRBJ2-4; D is undetermined. V lost 0 bases and J 1 base, leaving 7 bases between the germline ends. This CDR3 region has 15 residues. CDR1 is SGHTA, CDR2 FQGNSA, per germline. As DNA, the CDR3 is TGTGCCAGCAGCTTAGCGCTCGCCGCCAAAAACATTCAGTACTTC. It encodes CASSLALAAKNIQYF.

The chain links TRBV7-9 to TRBJ2-7; TRBD1 agrees at 7 bases. Germline trimming cut 0 bases from V and 2 bases from J; bases unmatched to any gene: 1. There are 14 residues in the CDR3. Per germline, CDR1 SEHNR and CDR2 FQNEAQ (reference sequence). The CDR3 region has the DNA TGTGCCAGCAGCTTAGCTGGGACAGCCTACGAGCAGTACTTC. The encoded protein is CASSLAGTAYEQYF.

V is TRBV25-1 and J is TRBJ2-1, with D perhaps TRBD2 (7 bases). V was pared by 3 bases and J by 13 bases, with 25 bases between. The CDR3 loop spans 16 amino acids. CDR1 MGHDK and CDR2 SYGVNS come from the germline V gene. CDR3 region: CASSDFLRTSGGAQFF. CDR3 bases: TGTGCCAGCAGTGACTTCCTCAGGACCTCGGGGGGCGCTCAGTTCTTC.

The rearrangement joins TRBV6-6 to TRBJ2-7; 11 nucleotides align to TRBD2. This CDR3 contains 15 residues. In germline, CDR1 is MNHNY, CDR2 SVGAGI (reference sequence). V was clipped by 8 bases and J by 4 bases; unmatched bases: 10. CDR3 residues: CASHTSGGPRYEQYF. In nucleotides, the CDR3 is TGTGCCAGCCATACTAGCGGGGGACCAAGATACGAGCAGTACTTC.

This clone was recorded once. The chain links TRBV25-1 to TRBJ2-1, with a possible D match to TRBD2 (5 bases). Trimming left V 1 base short and J 8 bases short, with 15 bases between. Germline loops: CDR1 MGHDK, CDR2 SYGVNS. This CDR3 is 15 amino acids long. The CDR3 here is CASSESGARADEQFF. DNA of the CDR3: TGTGCCAGCAGTGAATCCGGAGCGAGGGCCGATGAGCAGTTCTTC.

This rearrangement joins TRBV6-5 to TRBJ1-2; D remains unclear. Looked up from germline, CDR1 is MNHEY and CDR2 is SVGAGI. CDR3 length: 15 residues. V lost 5 bases, J lost 7 bases, and 20 bases lay in between. The chain's CDR3 is CASSPLPGLAGGYTF. As DNA, the CDR3 is TGTGCCAGCAGTCCCCTCCCCGGGTTGGCGGGTGGCTACACCTTC.

The chain has TRBV6-4 and TRBJ2-5; D may be TRBD1 or TRBD2 (5 bases each). V was pared by 0 bases and J by 3 bases, with 17 bases between. The CDR3 is 17 residues long. CDR1 and CDR2 (germline): MRHNA, SNTAGT. The CDR3 loop reads CASSDSIGDGREETQYF. CDR3 DNA: TGTGCCAGCAGTGACTCGATCGGGGACGGGCGGGAAGAGACCCAGTACTTC.

The CDR3 here is CASSDPGTVTNTEAFF. The CDR3 nucleotides read TGTGCCAGCAGTGATCCCGGGACAGTGACGAACACTGAAGCTTTCTTT. The chain combines TRBV2 with TRBJ1-1; 7 bases agree with TRBD1. Germline loops: CDR1 SNHLY, CDR2 FYNNEI. The CDR3 spans 16 residues. With V trimmed by 3 bases and J by 1 base, 8 bases remained unmatched.

This clone showed up just once. The V call is TRBV6-5, the J call TRBJ1-1; 7 bases map to TRBD1. The CDR3 is 16 amino acids. The germline CDR1 and CDR2 sequences are MNHEY and SVGAGI. Trimming at V came to 0 bases and at J to 4 bases, leaving 8 bases not matched to a gene. CDR3 sequence: CASSYSGSGGSTEAFF. CDR3 nucleotides: TGTGCCAGCAGTTACTCGGGGTCAGGGGGTAGCACTGAAGCTTTCTTT.

This rearrangement joins TRBV29-1 to TRBJ2-1; D is possibly TRBD1 (6 bases). Germline CDR1 SQVTM, CDR2 ANQGSEA. Trimming took 4 bases from V and 4 from J, leaving 11 bases between them. CDR3 length equals 13 residues. The CDR3 reads CSVAGTRYNEQFF. Here the CDR3 DNA reads TGCAGCGTTGCTGGGACACGGTACAATGAGCAGTTCTTC.

V and J are TRBV7-2 and TRBJ2-2; a possible D gene is TRBD2 (7 bases). V dropped 0 bases and J dropped 2 bases, with 10 bases sitting between them. Germline assignment: CDR1 SGHTA and CDR2 FQGNSA. This CDR3 contains 16 residues. CDR3 nucleotides: TGTGCCAGCAGCTTAGCGGGGGGGGCTAACACCGGGGAGCTGTTTTTT. It codes for CASSLAGGANTGELFF.

The chain carries TRBV6-6 and TRBJ2-6, with D tentatively TRBD1 or TRBD2 (5 bases each). Germline CDR1 reads MNHNY; CDR2 reads SVGAGI (reference sequence). The CDR3 has 15 amino acids. Trimming pared 11 bases from V and 2 bases from J, leaving 16 bases between. The CDR3 nucleotides read TGTGCCGGCCAGGGAGTATCGGCTGGGGCCAACGTCCTGACTTTC. Amino acid sequence: CAGQGVSAGANVLTF.

This chain uses TRBV7-2 with TRBJ2-7; D remains unclear. CDR1 and CDR2 (germline): SGHTA, FQGNSA. V was pared by 1 base and J by 4 bases, with 14 bases between. The CDR3 consists of 15 residues. The CDR3 nucleotides are TGTGCCAGCAGCTTAGGATTGGCGGCCATATACGAGCAGTACTTC. This codes for CASSLGLAAIYEQYF.

This clone has just one count. The chain carries TRBV5-1 and TRBJ2-2; 11 bases align to TRBD2. The V gene end was trimmed by 1 base and the J gene end by 5 bases; junction bases not matched to a gene: 7. The length of the CDR3 is 17 residues. Germline V CDR1 and CDR2: SGHRS, YFSETQ. For the CDR3, the DNA is TGCGCCAGCAGCTTGATTTCGGGACTAGCGGCTACCGGGGAGCTGTTTTTT. It codes for CASSLISGLAATGELFF.

The chain carries TRBV27 and TRBJ2-7; D uncertain. CDR1 and CDR2 (germline): MNHEY, SMNVEV (reference sequence). The ends were cut back, 5 bases at V and 0 bases at J, with 11 bases in the middle. This CDR3 spans 14 amino acids. In DNA form, the CDR3 reads TGTGCCAGCAGTCTGCTAGGCCGCTCCTACGAGCAGTACTTC. Translated, it gives CASSLLGRSYEQYF.

The genes are TRBV18 and TRBJ1-2, with D hard to call. The CDR3 is made up of 14 amino acids. Germline V lookup: CDR1 KGHSH, CDR2 LQKENI. Trimming left V 2 bases short and J 5 bases short, with 12 bases between. This chain's CDR3 is CASSPGRQTYGYTF. In DNA, the CDR3 is TGTGCCAGCTCACCAGGTCGGCAGACTTATGGCTACACCTTC. The complete variable domain, with remaining parts taken from reference TRBV18 and TRBJ1-2, reads NAGVMQNPRHLVRRRGQEARLRCSPMKGHSHVYWYRQLPEEGLKFMVYLQKENIIDESGMPKERFSAEFPKEGPSILRIQQVVRGDSAAYFCASSPGRQTYGYTFGSGTRLTVV.